What follows are 21 T cell receptor beta chains derived from one specimen sequenced in a study of cytomegalovirus exposure and HLA in healthy donors. PCR used 60 Vbeta primers and 13 Jbeta primers. TCRdb's table, derived via immunoSEQ multiplex PCR, lists solely in-frame clones and lacks some. The sample lists approximately 140,000 clones; about 80% were seen once. The sample consisted of PBMCs. The source of these receptors is a woman aged 40 to 50 in good health and CMV-seronegative.

The chain links TRBV28 to TRBJ1-5; TRBD1 aligns across 8 bases. The V gene's germline CDR1 is MDHEN and CDR2 SYDVKM. This CDR3 is built from 15 residues. V was pared by 6 bases and J by 0 bases, with 4 bases of the junction left unmatched. The CDR3 region has the DNA TGTGCCAGCAGATCAGGGGGCGATAGCAATCAGCCCCAGCATTTT. It translates to CASRSGGDSNQPQHF. Drawing the rest from reference TRBV28 and TRBJ1-5, the complete variable domain is DVKVTQSSRYLVKRTGEKVFLECVQDMDHENMFWYRQDPGLGLRLIYFSYDVKMKEKGDIPEGYSVSREKKERFSLILESASTNQTSMYLCASRSGGDSNQPQHFGDGTRLSIL.

The CDR3 protein is CSVESDRGLGYTF. The CDR3, as DNA: TGCAGCGTTGAAAGTGACAGGGGGCTAGGCTACACCTTC. The chain is built from TRBV29-1 and TRBJ1-2; 10 nucleotides align to TRBD1. Germline assignment: CDR1 SQVTM and CDR2 ANQGSEA. The CDR3 runs 13 residues. J gave up 8 bases and V 2 bases, and 5 bases lay outside the gene matches.

This clone appeared a few times. V is TRBV19 and J is TRBJ2-3; D may be TRBD1 (5 bases). This CDR3 contains 14 residues. The ends were cut back, 4 bases at V and 2 bases at J, with 10 bases in the middle. Germline V gene data show CDR1 as LNHDA and CDR2 as SQIVND (reference sequence). The CDR3 loop is CASSTGPITDTQYF. CDR3 nucleotide sequence: TGTGCCAGTAGTACAGGGCCAATCACAGATACGCAGTATTTT. Together with reference TRBV19 and TRBJ2-3, the CDR3 gives the full variable domain: DGGITQSPKYLFRKEGQNVTLSCEQNLNHDAMYWYRQDPGQGLRLIYYSQIVNDFQKGDIAEGYSVSREKKESFPLTVTSAQKNPTAFYLCASSTGPITDTQYFGPGTRLTVL.

The count of this clone is one. V is TRBV27 and J is TRBJ2-6; D is unresolved. The CDR3 spans 19 residues. The germline CDR1 and CDR2 sequences are MNHEY and SMNVEV (reference sequence). V was pared by 6 bases and J by 1 base, with 22 bases between. CDR3 amino acids: CASRGLSHLAQSGANVLTF. For the CDR3, the DNA is TGTGCCAGCAGGGGCTTGAGCCACCTGGCCCAGTCTGGGGCCAACGTCCTGACTTTC.

J is TRBJ1-1 and V is TRBV19, with TRBD1 matching 11 bases. The germline V gene has CDR1 LNHDA and CDR2 SQIVND (reference sequence). This CDR3 spans 15 amino acids. Trimming took 5 bases from V and 4 from J; bases not matched to a gene: 6. CDR3: CASSPRTGGRTEAFF. The CDR3 DNA follows: TGTGCCAGTAGTCCCCGGACAGGGGGCCGCACTGAAGCTTTCTTT.

V usage is TRBV28 and J usage is TRBJ2-5, with a tentative D call TRBD2 (6 bases). Germline CDR1 reads MDHEN; CDR2 reads SYDVKM. This CDR3 comprises 14 residues. Deletions cut 7 bases from V and 5 bases from J, with 17 bases between. DNA of the CDR3: TGTGCCAGCAATAGGGGCGGGATTCGGGAGACCCAGTACTTC. Protein sequence: CASNRGGIRETQYF.

This chain links TRBV18 with TRBJ1-4; the match to TRBD1 covers 8 bases. The junction had 4 bases not matched to a gene; V was cut back by 1 base and J by 3 bases. This CDR3 contains 16 residues. Per the germline V gene, CDR1 is KGHSH and CDR2 is LQKENI. The CDR3 region has the DNA TGTGCCAGCTCACCACTCCAGGGGGCACCTAATGAAAAACTGTTTTTT. Protein: CASSPLQGAPNEKLFF.

V is TRBV4-1 and J is TRBJ2-1; TRBD1 matches 8 bases. The V and J ends lost 4 bases and 5 bases, in that order; junction bases with no gene match: 10. In germline, CDR1 is MGHRA, CDR2 YSYEKL. This CDR3 contains 16 residues. In DNA form, the CDR3 reads TGCGCCAGCAGCCCCCCCTCGGACAGGGCCGACAATGAGCAGTTCTTC. As protein: CASSPPSDRADNEQFF.

DNA of the CDR3: TGTGCCAGCAGCTTCGTTCTGACAGATACGCAGTATTTT. Protein product: CASSFVLTDTQYF. The chain uses TRBV5-4 and TRBJ2-3, with unresolved D. There are 13 residues in the CDR3. Germline assignment: CDR1 SGHNT and CDR2 YYREEE (reference sequence). Trimming left V 2 bases short and J 3 bases short, with 7 bases between.

V and J are TRBV10-3 and TRBJ2-1; the match to TRBD2 covers 14 bases. CDR1 and CDR2 (germline): ENHRY, SYGVKD. The CDR3 runs 15 residues. The V gene end was trimmed by 5 bases and the J gene end by 8 bases; junction bases not matched to a gene: 5. The CDR3 is CAISPGTSGSYEQFF. The CDR3 DNA reads as TGTGCCATCAGTCCCGGGACTAGCGGGAGCTATGAGCAGTTCTTC.

This chain joins TRBV4-3 and TRBJ1-2; D gene uncertain. V lost 0 bases to trimming and J lost 7 bases, with 18 bases between them. Germline CDR1 LGHNA, CDR2 YSLEER. This CDR3 is built from 16 residues. CDR3 residues: CASSQDVRVGYRGYTF. CDR3 nucleotide sequence: TGCGCCAGCAGCCAAGATGTGAGGGTCGGGTATCGTGGCTACACCTTC.

The chain has TRBV5-4 and TRBJ2-2, with a weak D call TRBD2 (5 bases). Germline V CDR1 and CDR2: SGHNT, YYREEE (reference sequence). Trimming pared 5 bases from V and 3 bases from J, leaving 14 bases between. CDR3 length: 15 amino acids. The CDR3 region is CASSFSGTYTGELFF. Written as DNA, the CDR3 is TGTGCCAGCAGTTTCAGCGGCACATACACCGGGGAGCTGTTTTTT. The variable domain in full, with the rest retrieved from reference TRBV5-4 and TRBJ2-2, is ETGVTQSPTHLIKTRGQQVTLRCSSQSGHNTVSWYQQALGQGPQFIFQYYREEENGRGNFPPRFSGLQFPNYSSELNVNALELDDSALYLCASSFSGTYTGELFFGEGSRLTVL.

This chain uses TRBV7-9 with TRBJ2-3; 7 bases fit TRBD1. This CDR3 contains 16 residues. Per germline, CDR1 SEHNR and CDR2 FQNEAQ (reference sequence). V dropped 1 base and J dropped 8; count of bases not matched to a gene: 12. CDR3 amino acids: CASSLGQGHPWGTQYF. CDR3 DNA sequence: TGTGCCAGCAGCTTAGGACAGGGTCATCCCTGGGGTACGCAGTATTTT.

This clone was picked up a small number of times. The V and J genes are TRBV28 and TRBJ1-3; no reliable D call. Germline CDR1 MDHEN, CDR2 SYDVKM. The V end was cut by 3 bases, the J end by 0 bases, with 9 bases between. The CDR3 has 15 amino acids. The CDR3 protein is CASSFAVHSGNTIYF. The CDR3 bases are TGTGCCAGCAGTTTCGCGGTCCACTCTGGAAACACCATATATTTT. The full variable domain, with the rest looked up from reference TRBV28 and TRBJ1-3, is DVKVTQSSRYLVKRTGEKVFLECVQDMDHENMFWYRQDPGLGLRLIYFSYDVKMKEKGDIPEGYSVSREKKERFSLILESASTNQTSMYLCASSFAVHSGNTIYFGEGSWLTVV.

The chain is built from TRBV10-3 and TRBJ2-3; no reliable D call. V shed 6 bases and J shed 5 bases, with 12 bases lying between them. CDR1 is ENHRY, CDR2 SYGVKD, per germline. CDR3 length: 13 residues. CDR3 bases: TGTGCCATCAGCCCTAGTCTTGAAGATACGCAGTATTTT. It is translated as CAISPSLEDTQYF.

The rearrangement uses TRBV5-1 and TRBJ2-6; D gene ambiguous. The V gene's germline CDR1 is SGHRS and CDR2 YFSETQ. The CDR3 consists of 16 residues. V was cut by 2 bases and J by 0 bases, with 9 bases left in between. The CDR3 DNA sequence: TGCGCCAGCAGCTTTGGCGAGGTCTCTGGGGCCAACGTCCTGACTTTC. Translated: CASSFGEVSGANVLTF.

The genes are TRBV6-5 and TRBJ2-7; the D gene is possibly TRBD2 (5 bases). V was cut by 6 bases and J by 4 bases, with 19 bases left in between. Germline CDR1 and CDR2: MNHEY and SVGAGI. This CDR3 is 15 amino acids long. The CDR3 loop reads CASSLGDGGAYEQYF. In nucleotides, the CDR3 is TGTGCCAGCAGCCTTGGTGACGGAGGAGCTTACGAGCAGTACTTC.

The V gene is TRBV27, the J gene TRBJ2-3; D might be TRBD2 (5 bases). The CDR3 is made up of 17 amino acids. Germline CDR1 MNHEY, CDR2 SMNVEV (reference sequence). Trimming left V 7 bases short and J 4 bases short, with 24 bases between. The CDR3: CASMIRRGLVSADTQYF. CDR3 in DNA: TGTGCCAGCATGATTCGTCGGGGATTAGTCTCAGCAGATACGCAGTATTTT.

This clone was observed once. Other DNA variants within this sample encode the same CDR3. V is TRBV7-6 and J is TRBJ2-1, with D possibly TRBD1 on 6 matching bases. Deletions cut 4 bases from V and 2 bases from J, with 12 bases between. The length of the CDR3 is 15 residues. Germline lookup yields CDR1 SGHVS and CDR2 FNYEAQ. The CDR3 sequence: CASSSSQGPYNEQFF. The DNA for the CDR3 is TGTGCCAGCAGCTCCAGCCAGGGGCCCTACAATGAGCAGTTCTTC.

This clone was detected only a few times. This rearrangement joins TRBV20-1 to TRBJ2-7; 7 bases are shared with TRBD1. The J segment lost 4 bases and the V segment lost 4 bases, leaving 1 base of the junction unmatched. The CDR3 totals 11 residues. CDR1 and CDR2 from the germline V gene are DFQATT and SNEGSKA (reference sequence). The DNA of the CDR3 is TGCAGTGCTATGACAGGGTACGAGCAGTACTTC. This encodes CSAMTGYEQYF.

The genes are TRBV19 and TRBJ2-1; weak D call: TRBD1 (6 bases). CDR3 size: 13 residues. V lost 5 bases to trimming and J lost 4 bases, with 9 bases between them. The germline CDR1 and CDR2 sequences are LNHDA and SQIVND (reference sequence). The CDR3 reads CASSWDTYNEQFF. The CDR3 nucleotides read TGTGCCAGTAGTTGGGACACATACAATGAGCAGTTCTTC. Combining the CDR3 with reference TRBV19 and TRBJ2-1 gives the whole variable domain DGGITQSPKYLFRKEGQNVTLSCEQNLNHDAMYWYRQDPGQGLRLIYYSQIVNDFQKGDIAEGYSVSREKKESFPLTVTSAQKNPTAFYLCASSWDTYNEQFFGPGTRLTVL.